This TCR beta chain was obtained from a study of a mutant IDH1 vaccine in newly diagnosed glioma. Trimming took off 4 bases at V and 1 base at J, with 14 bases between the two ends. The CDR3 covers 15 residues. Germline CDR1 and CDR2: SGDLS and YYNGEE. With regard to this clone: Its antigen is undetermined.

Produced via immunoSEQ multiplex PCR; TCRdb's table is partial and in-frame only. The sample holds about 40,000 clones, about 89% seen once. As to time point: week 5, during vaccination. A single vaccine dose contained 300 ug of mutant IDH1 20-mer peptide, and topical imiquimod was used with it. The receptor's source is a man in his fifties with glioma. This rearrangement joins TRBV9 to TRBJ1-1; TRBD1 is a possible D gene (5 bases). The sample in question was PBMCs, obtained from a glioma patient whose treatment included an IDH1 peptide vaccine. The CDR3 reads CASSSRGGTNTEAFF. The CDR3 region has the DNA TGTGCCAGCAGCTCCCGGGGAGGGACGAACACTGAAGCTTTCTTT.